Many counts were recorded for the clone carrying this TCR beta chain. Its specificity is not known. This entry comes from a study of neurological immune-mediated disorders. Study results and limitations: Across subjects, expanded clones had no CDR3 amino acid sequences in common, pointing to private repertoires in all groups.

Synthesis of cDNA was accomplished via 5'RACE employing 10-nucleotide random UMIs. TCRdb analysed the 5' RACE reads with MiXCR anew, one entry per CDR3 protein. This table has 100,000 to 150,000 distinct CDR3 sequences, about 3.4% appearing once. Where libraries were unsorted, they were derived from 2 million PBMCs stored at -80 degrees C. The CDR3 is 15 residues long. The V gene lost 5 bases and the J gene lost 4 bases, with 17 bases spanning the gap. Germline-derived CDR1 and CDR2 are SGHVS and FQNEAQ. This TCR came from a woman aged 30 to 39 with multiple sclerosis. This chain connects TRBV7-8 to TRBJ1-1; D gene unclear. Material: PBMCs. For the CDR3, the DNA is TGTGCCAGCAGCCTTTCCCGAGCCCCGACCACTGAAGCTTTCTTT. Protein: CASSLSRAPTTEAFF.